Listed below are T cell receptor beta chains from one sample, sequenced in a study of blood T cell repertoires in COVID-19. Assay used: immunoSEQ multiplex PCR; TCRdb lists only in-frame clones, some missing. The sample lists more than 150,000 clones; 80% to 90% were seen once. What was sequenced was peripheral blood. Receptors originate from a woman aged 80 or older with COVID-19, enrolled during active disease. The CDR3 runs from the conserved cysteine through the conserved F or W. The D gene is left open where the match is weak.

-	TRBV28	TRBJ2-7	CASSLSAGGSYEQYF
-	TRBV29-1	TRBJ2-5	CSVGGGAQETQYF
-	TRBV27	TRBJ2-6	CASGAGAGRTNVLTF
-	TRBV15	TRBJ2-1	CATSRERGPDEQFF
-	TRBV28	TRBJ1-1	CASSPGLYTEAFF
TRBD2	TRBV27	TRBJ2-7	CASSRARTSRGEQYF
-	TRBV7-9	TRBJ1-2	CASSFLPGLEGGYTF
TRBD2	TRBV10-3	TRBJ2-2	CAISESGFVAGGTGELFF
TRBD2	TRBV20-1	TRBJ2-1	CSASSLAGDNEQFF
-	TRBV3-1/TRBV3-2	TRBJ2-2	CASSQGLYTGELFF
-	TRBV5-1	TRBJ2-3	CASSFQGGDTQYF
-	TRBV19	TRBJ2-1	CASSRGDSRHEQFF
TRBD1	TRBV7-9	TRBJ1-2	CASRSGQGAIWGGYTF
-	TRBV9	TRBJ2-2	CASSVNGQINTGELFF
TRBD1	TRBV9	TRBJ2-7	CASSRGQSYEQYF
TRBD2	TRBV27	TRBJ2-7	CASNRISGGSYEQYF
-	TRBV27	TRBJ2-6	CASRSGQGFSGANVLTF
TRBD1	TRBV7-9	TRBJ1-1	CASSSFDRGQTEAFF
-	TRBV12-2	TRBJ2-1	CASRLVGGDNEQFF
-	TRBV10-3	TRBJ1-2	CAISMTDRGYGYTF
-	TRBV30	TRBJ1-1	CAWSPGTPNTEAFF
-	TRBV7-8	TRBJ1-5	CASSLASWEWARTDQPQHF
TRBD2	TRBV19	TRBJ2-1	CASSWRLAGGPGYNEQFF
-	TRBV5-1	TRBJ1-1	CASSPRGGTEAFF
TRBD2	TRBV10-3	TRBJ2-2	CAISKLAGQNTGELFF
TRBD1	TRBV28	TRBJ2-6	CASSPRQGPSSGANVLTF
-	TRBV7-9	TRBJ1-2	CASGGMSHYGYTF
-	TRBV15	TRBJ1-4	CATANGHDRSTNEKLFF
TRBD1	TRBV19	TRBJ1-4	CASNPTGEEKLFF
-	TRBV6-2/TRBV6-3	TRBJ1-1	CASTPTGYTEAFF
TRBD2	TRBV5-1	TRBJ2-3	CASSLALAGPTDTQYF
-	TRBV11-3	TRBJ1-6	CASSLEGDSPLHF
TRBD2	TRBV5-1	TRBJ2-7	CASRGTSSGEQYF
-	TRBV6-2/TRBV6-3	TRBJ1-1	CASSYSPAGPEAFF
-	TRBV19	TRBJ2-7	CASSIGRGYEQYF
-	TRBV6-5	TRBJ1-5	CASSPVVGRTQPQHF
TRBD1	TRBV3-1/TRBV3-2	TRBJ2-7	CASSHRDSYYEQYF
TRBD1	TRBV6-6	TRBJ1-2	CASSSTDRTNYGYTF
-	TRBV7-8	TRBJ1-1	CASSLGLLPGVDTEAFF
TRBD2	TRBV5-1	TRBJ2-1	CASSFRLAGGEQFF
-	TRBV5-5	TRBJ2-2	CASTLLVTGELFF
TRBD2	TRBV5-4	TRBJ2-2	CASSPAPGRGTGELFF
-	TRBV11-3	TRBJ1-1	CASSLVVPNTEAFF
TRBD1	TRBV5-1	TRBJ2-3	CASSETGATDTQYF
-	TRBV2	TRBJ1-4	CASSGDSPGGREKLFF
TRBD1	TRBV2	TRBJ1-2	CASSEGKGATTNYGYTF
TRBD2	TRBV10-3	TRBJ2-5	CAISESGTSGTYQETQYF
TRBD2	TRBV7-8	TRBJ2-1	CASSLGLAGGPHNEQFF
TRBD2	TRBV9	TRBJ2-6	CASSPWGGVAGANVLTF
TRBD2	TRBV11-3	TRBJ2-1	CASSSLRDYPGGEQFF
-	TRBV5-1	TRBJ2-1	CASSLVGGPVEQFF
-	TRBV4-1	TRBJ1-6	CASSQSSGGQISPLHF
TRBD2	TRBV4-1	TRBJ2-7	CASSLRLAPTYEQYF
-	TRBV5-5	TRBJ2-7	CASSTDQGSYEQYF
TRBD2	TRBV6-5	TRBJ2-4	CASSPKERGNIQYF
TRBD1	TRBV10-2	TRBJ2-2	CASSGENRGRITGELFF